This entry is about one T cell receptor beta chain. The source of the sample is a study of blood T cell repertoires in COVID-19. The CDR3 is 17 residues long. The germline V gene has CDR1 SEHNR and CDR2 FQNEAQ (reference sequence). The trim removed 2 bases at V and 3 bases at J, leaving 10 bases unmatched. Sequencing was performed with immunoSEQ multiplex PCR; in TCRdb, only in-frame clones are kept and a portion is missing. The sample has some 370,000 clones; almost 90% are singletons. This rearrangement joins TRBV7-9 to TRBJ2-4, with 7 bases that match TRBD1. Material: peripheral blood. The sequence came from a man between 18 and 29 years old with active or convalescent COVID-19. The CDR3 loop is CASSLPTGEFGKNIQYF. The CDR3 DNA is TGTGCCAGCAGCTTACCCACAGGGGAATTCGGCAAAAACATTCAGTACTTC.